This T cell receptor (beta chain) is drawn from a study of T cell repertoires in aging, cancer and after chemotherapy. Germline CDR1 and CDR2: SGHRS and YFSETQ. The CDR3 has 14 residues. V was clipped by 4 bases and J by 0 bases; unmatched bases: 3. The template was genomic DNA from peripheral blood, not RNA. Rearranged V-D-J TRB sequences were amplified with a mixed TRB-A/B primer pool. TCRdb re-called the multiplex PCR reads through MiXCR, storing one row per CDR3 protein. The table shows around 12,000 distinct CDR3 sequences, with about 26% occurring only once. This clonotype was detected only a few times.

The material sequenced was blood. The chain has TRBV5-1 and TRBJ1-2; the match to TRBD1 covers 7 bases. The TCR was taken from a human donor in good health. DNA for the CDR3: TGCGCCAGCAGCCAGGGGGATGCTAACTATGGCTACACCTTC. It translates to CASSQGDANYGYTF.